The T cell receptor (beta chain) described here comes from a study of cytomegalovirus exposure and HLA in healthy donors. Regarding the study as a whole: Prior analysis indicated that the majority of TCR beta V segments exhibited productivity approximately 87% or approximately 30% of the time.

This CDR3 has 16 amino acids. The study ran its PCR with 60 Vbeta and 13 Jbeta primers. Data came from immunoSEQ multiplex PCR; TCRdb stores just in-frame clones and leaves some out. The sample yields approximately 150,000 clones, almost 80% seen once. On this clone: The antigen is undetermined.

This TCR derives from a woman aged 25 to 39 in good health and CMV-seronegative. Sequencing used PBMCs. The chain links TRBV21-1 to TRBJ2-2; TRBD2, the table's D call, lacks a check against the DNA. TRBV21-1 counts as a pseudogene. In DNA, the CDR3 is TGTGCCAGCAGCGGCCAGCGGGGGAGTGAAACCGGGGAGCTGTTTTTT. Encoded protein: CASSGQRGSETGELFF.